This passage covers 5 T cell receptor beta chains from one sample sequenced in a study of blood T cell repertoires in COVID-19. Clones were sequenced by immunoSEQ multiplex PCR, and TCRdb holds only the in-frame ones, with some missing. The sample records roughly 200,000 clones, 80% to 90% being singletons. The sample consisted of PBMCs or T cells enriched from blood (not recorded which). These TCRs come from a woman aged 45-60 years in a cohort exposed to, infected with or recovered from COVID-19 (not recorded which).

The J gene is TRBJ2-3, the V gene TRBV7-9, with 9 nucleotides matching TRBD2. V was clipped by 6 bases and J by 2 bases; unmatched bases: 6. The CDR3 length is 15 residues. The germline gives CDR1 SEHNR, CDR2 FQNEAQ (reference sequence). The CDR3 nucleotides read TGTGCCAGCAGTCTCCAGCGGGGGGCCACAGATACGCAGTATTTT. Translated, it gives CASSLQRGATDTQYF.

Only one count was recorded for this clone. V and J are TRBV5-1 and TRBJ1-5, with TRBD1 matching over 7 bases. Germline-derived CDR1 and CDR2 are SGHRS and YFSETQ. The V gene end was trimmed by 3 bases and the J gene end by 3 bases; junction bases not matched to a gene: 15. This CDR3 comprises 18 residues. The CDR3 sequence is CASSWGPTGAGYNQPQHF. The CDR3 nucleotides are TGCGCCAGCAGCTGGGGTCCTACAGGGGCAGGTTACAATCAGCCCCAGCATTTT.

The chain joins TRBV12-3 or TRBV12-4 to TRBJ2-5; weak D call: TRBD1 (6 bases). This CDR3 has 13 amino acids. The germline V and J ends were trimmed by 6 bases and 2 bases, with 10 bases remaining between them. The CDR3 reads CASRPTGQETQYF. Written as DNA, the CDR3 is TGTGCCAGCAGACCGACAGGTCAAGAGACCCAGTACTTC.

The rearrangement uses TRBV7-2 and TRBJ2-7; the match to TRBD1 covers 7 bases. V shed 5 bases, J shed 3 bases, and the junction held 10 bases outside the gene matches. Germline V gene lookup returns CDR1 SGHTA and CDR2 FQGNSA. The CDR3 extends over 15 amino acids. CDR3 DNA: TGTGCCAGCAGCCTAGTATCCGGGACAGTCTACGAGCAGTACTTC. It is translated as CASSLVSGTVYEQYF.

The DNA for the CDR3 is TGTGCCAGCAGAGTCACAGGGGTCTCGAACACTGAAGCTTTCTTT. Amino acid sequence: CASRVTGVSNTEAFF. The chain is built from TRBV6-5 and TRBJ1-1; 7 bases agree with TRBD1. The CDR3 has 15 residues. With V trimmed by 6 bases and J by 1 base, 8 bases remained unmatched. Germline CDR1 is MNHEY and CDR2 is SVGAGI.